The 27 T cell receptor beta chains listed next were all sequenced from one sample in a study of T cells in Graves' hyperthyroidism and ophthalmopathy. What was amplified from RNA transcripts were TCR beta CDR3 regions. In the first-round RT-PCR of the TCR CDR3, the HTBI primer set was used. Using its own MiXCR run on the multiplex PCR reads, TCRdb lists one record per CDR3 protein. The sample has 460,000 or so distinct CDR3 sequences; roughly an eighth are singletons. Source material: blood. All receptors derive from a woman under 30 with Graves' hyperthyroidism.

In regard to this clonotype: Possible read error: a much larger clone is one base away. This CDR3 reads CAGSQVDVQYF. The CDR3 DNA sequence: TGTGCCGGCAGCCAAGTCGACGTGCAGTACTTC. The gene calls are TRBV14 and TRBJ2-7; D not certain. In germline, CDR1 is SGHDN, CDR2 FVKESK. This CDR3 region has 11 residues. Complete variable domain (other parts from reference TRBV14 and TRBJ2-7): EAGVTQFPSHSVIEKGQTVTLRCDPISGHDNLYWYRRVMGKEIKFLLHFVKESKQDESGMPNNRFLAERTGGTYSTLKVQPAELEDSGVYFCAGSQVDVQYFGPGTRLTVT.

This clonotype was observed a handful of times. A read error may produce the germline difference seen at one junction end. J is TRBJ2-2 and V is TRBV30; D gene unclear. CDR3 length equals 15 residues. Germline CDR1 GTSNPN, CDR2 SVGIG (reference sequence). The CDR3, as DNA: TGTGCTCGAAGTCCGGGCAGCGCGAACACAGGGGAGCTGTTTTTT. It specifies CARSPGSANTGELFF.

This clonotype was counted a few times. CDR3 loop: CASHPSGSPGEQYV. The CDR3 nucleotides are TGTGCCTCGCACCCTAGCGGGAGCCCGGGCGAGCAGTACGTC. The chain recombines TRBV19 with TRBJ2-7, with TRBD2 matching over 10 bases. The CDR3 covers 14 residues. Germline-derived CDR1 and CDR2 are LNHDA and SQIVND (reference sequence). V shed 11 bases and J 6 bases; nucleotides not matched to a gene: 13.

This clonotype was counted at least ten times. This sequence joins TRBV12-3 or TRBV12-4 and TRBJ1-5; D is unresolved. This CDR3 comprises 13 residues. The ends were cut back, 6 bases at V and 0 bases at J, with 6 bases in the middle. This chain's CDR3 is CASSSISNQPQHF. CDR3 in DNA: TGTGCCAGCAGCTCAATTAGCAATCAGCCCCAGCATTTT.

This clonotype was found many times. This chain joins TRBV28 and TRBJ2-7; no clear D gene. Germline loops: CDR1 MDHEN, CDR2 SYDVKM. The V and J ends lost 7 bases and 2 bases respectively, with 9 bases between them. The CDR3 has 12 amino acids. The DNA of the CDR3 is TGTGCCAGCACCGGTAGAGCCTACGAGCAGTACGTC. Translating it yields CASTGRAYEQYV.

This clonotype was detected many times. The chain couples TRBV3-1 to TRBJ2-1, with TRBD2 matching over 8 bases. CDR1 and CDR2 from the germline V gene are LGHDT and YNNKEL (reference sequence). The length of the CDR3 is 17 residues. Losses at the gene ends were 0 bases for V and 2 bases for J; bases not matched to a gene: 6. In DNA form, the CDR3 reads TGTGCCAGCAGCCAAGATCCGGGAGGGAGAACCTACAATGAGCAGTTCTTC. Its translation: CASSQDPGGRTYNEQFF.

This clonotype has only a few counts. This sequence joins TRBV7-9 and TRBJ1-2, with D uncertain. Germline CDR1 and CDR2: SEHNR and FQNEAQ (reference sequence). V lost 3 bases and J lost 5, with 16 bases in between. This CDR3 comprises 15 residues. The CDR3 protein is CASSFNPGKDYGYTF. The CDR3 nucleotides are TGTGCCAGCAGCTTCAACCCGGGAAAAGATTATGGCTACACCTTC.

This clonotype was detected a few times. As DNA, the CDR3 is TGTGCCTGGAGTGTACAGGAGGGGGAAAAACTGTTTTTT. Translation gives CAWSVQEGEKLFF. The genes are TRBV30 and TRBJ1-4, with D possibly matching TRBD1 (5 bases). CDR1 and CDR2 (germline): GTSNPN, SVGIG (reference sequence). Trimming cost V 0 bases and J 8 bases, with 10 bases left between them. The CDR3 runs 13 residues.

There are many counts of this clonotype. The V call is TRBV30, the J call TRBJ1-2; no firm D call. CDR3 length: 11 residues. The V gene lost 1 base and the J gene lost 5 bases, with 5 bases spanning the gap. Looked up from germline, CDR1 is GTSNPN and CDR2 is SVGIG (reference sequence). CDR3 in DNA: TGTGCCTGGAGTGCTCGTTATGGCTACACCTTC. As protein: CAWSARYGYTF.

The sample holds many counts of this clonotype. The V and J genes are TRBV18 and TRBJ2-3, with D possibly matching TRBD2 (6 bases). Germline V lookup: CDR1 KGHSH, CDR2 LQKENI. V was cut by 3 bases and J by 4 bases, with 11 bases left in between. This CDR3 has 14 amino acids. CDR3 nucleotide sequence: TGTGCCAGCTCACCGTCGGGAGTTGCAGATACGCAGTATTTT. Encoded protein: CASSPSGVADTQYF.

This clonotype was counted a few times. The chain carries TRBV9 and TRBJ2-1, with 9 bases that match TRBD2. The V and J ends lost 0 bases and 4 bases, in that order; junction bases with no gene match: 5. Per germline, CDR1 SGDLS and CDR2 YYNGEE. The CDR3 extends over 16 amino acids. The chain's CDR3 is CASSVVTSGPYNEQFF. In DNA, the CDR3 is TGTGCCAGCAGCGTAGTAACTAGCGGGCCGTACAATGAGCAGTTCTTC.

The V call is TRBV30, the J call TRBJ1-6, with D unresolved. Trimming left V 4 bases short and J 11 bases short, with 18 bases between. This CDR3 comprises 14 residues. Germline V gene lookup returns CDR1 GTSNPN and CDR2 SVGIG (reference sequence). The CDR3 loop is CAWNTRRADPPLHF. The CDR3, as DNA: TGTGCCTGGAATACAAGGCGGGCGGATCCACCCCTCCACTTT.

The rearrangement joins TRBV7-8 to TRBJ2-2; D tentatively reads TRBD1 or TRBD2 (6 bases each). V lost 6 bases and J 2 bases, leaving 13 bases between the germline ends. The CDR3 is made up of 15 amino acids. The germline V gene has CDR1 SGHVS and CDR2 FQNEAQ. The CDR3 region is CASSLVGGNTGELFF. CDR3 sequence (DNA): TGTGCCAGCAGTCTAGTGGGGGGCAACACCGGGGAGCTGTTTTTT.

The chain joins TRBV7-9 to TRBJ1-1, with D perhaps matching TRBD1 (5 bases). The V gene's germline CDR1 is SEHNR and CDR2 FQNEAQ (reference sequence). The CDR3 sequence is 15 residues long. Between the trimmed V and J ends, which lost 1 base and 2 bases, there was a span of 11 bases. The CDR3 loop is CASSLVDSENTEAFF. CDR3 bases: TGTGCCAGCAGCTTAGTCGACAGTGAAAACACTGAAGCTTTCTTT.

Many counts were recorded for this clonotype. The rearrangement uses TRBV30 and TRBJ2-2; maybe TRBD2 (6 bases). Trimming stripped 5 bases from V and 7 bases from J, with 29 bases between. CDR3 length: 18 residues. Germline V gene sequence: CDR1 GTSNPN, CDR2 SVGIG (reference sequence). The CDR3 nucleotides are TGTGCCTGGTTCCCCGGGTCCCTCGGGGGAGTAAGAGACGGGGAGCTGTTTTTT. Its protein is CAWFPGSLGGVRDGELFF.

Comment on this clonotype: At one boundary the junction diverges from the germline segment, which might be a read error. The chain is built from TRBV30 and TRBJ1-2; D ambiguous. The V gene's germline CDR1 is GTSNPN and CDR2 SVGIG (reference sequence). This CDR3 is built from 13 residues. CDR3 sequence (DNA): TGTGCCTGGAGTGTAGACACCTTGTATGGCCACACCTTC. It specifies CAWSVDTLYGHTF.

This clonotype came up many times. This chain uses TRBV10-3 with TRBJ2-1; TRBD2 aligns across 9 bases. Looked up from germline, CDR1 is ENHRY and CDR2 is SYGVKD. V lost 6 bases, J lost 8 bases, and 5 bases stayed unmatched. The CDR3 consists of 13 residues. CDR3: CAISLAGSYEQFF. The CDR3 DNA reads as TGTGCCATCAGCCTAGCGGGGTCCTATGAGCAGTTCTTC.

In its sample, this clonotype was seen a few times. This may come from a read error, since a much larger clone is one base off. The gene calls are TRBV12-3 or TRBV12-4 and TRBJ1-6; the D gene is possibly TRBD1 (6 bases). The CDR3 covers 14 residues. Trimming pared 8 bases from V and 8 bases from J, leaving 16 bases between. The CDR3 here is CASAPGHGYSPLHF. For the CDR3, the DNA is TGTGCCAGCGCCCCGGGACACGGATATTCACCCCTCCACTTT.

V gene TRBV7-2 combines with J gene TRBJ1-2; 8 bases fit TRBD1. V shed 7 bases, J shed 8 bases, and the junction held 12 bases outside the gene matches. The CDR3 consists of 14 residues. The germline gives CDR1 SGHTA, CDR2 FQGNSA. The CDR3 loop is CASTTDRGPGGYTF. The CDR3 bases are TGTGCCAGCACCACAGACAGGGGCCCCGGGGGCTACACCTTC.

This clonotype was recorded many times. CDR3 sequence: CASSLASTEAFF. In nucleotides, the CDR3 is TGTGCCAGCAGCTTAGCCAGTACTGAAGCTTTCTTT. This sequence joins TRBV11-2 and TRBJ1-1; no firm D call. The germline V gene encodes CDR1 SGHAT and CDR2 FQNNGV. The CDR3 consists of 12 residues. Trimming cost V 1 base and J 5 bases, with 5 bases left between them.

This clonotype was seen many times. V gene TRBV7-2 combines with J gene TRBJ1-5; 10 positions agree with TRBD1. The germline V gene encodes CDR1 SGHTA and CDR2 FQGNSA. CDR3 size: 15 residues. The J segment lost 5 bases and the V segment lost 5 bases, leaving 6 bases of the junction unmatched. CDR3 sequence (DNA): TGTGCCAGCAGCGACCGGGACAGGGGTGATCAGCCCCAGCATTTT. Translating gives CASSDRDRGDQPQHF.

The table lists this clonotype with many counts. The chain joins TRBV2 to TRBJ1-1; D gene ambiguous. The CDR3 totals 14 residues. Germline lookup yields CDR1 SNHLY and CDR2 FYNNEI. Trimming removed 7 bases from V and 0 bases from J, with 12 bases in between. In DNA form, the CDR3 reads TGTGCCAGCACGGGGTGGGTAATGAACACTGAAGCTTTCTTT. As protein: CASTGWVMNTEAFF.

The genes are TRBV28 and TRBJ2-2; 9 bases line up with TRBD2. The CDR3 is 16 amino acids. V lost 4 bases and J lost 7; bases outside the gene matches: 10. Germline CDR1 reads MDHEN; CDR2 reads SYDVKM. The CDR3 DNA is TGTGCCAGCAGTTCCCTGCGGGAGGGTTACGTCGGGGAGCTGTTTTTT. This gives the protein CASSSLREGYVGELFF.

This clonotype came up a few times. This chain links TRBV2 with TRBJ2-3; possible D gene TRBD1, 5 bases. Trimming removed 8 bases from V and 6 bases from J, with 15 bases in between. The CDR3 is 13 residues long. Germline V lookup: CDR1 SNHLY, CDR2 FYNNEI. The CDR3 coding sequence is TGTGCCAGCGAGGCAGGGCGTATGGATACGCAGTATTTT. The encoded protein is CASEAGRMDTQYF.

This clonotype has ten or more counts. V is TRBV7-2 and J is TRBJ1-1; D is perhaps TRBD1 (6 bases). V lost 5 bases, J lost 1 base, and 11 bases lay in between. The CDR3 consists of 14 residues. The germline CDR1 and CDR2 sequences are SGHTA and FQGNSA. Written as DNA, the CDR3 is TGTGCCAGCAGCCGACAGGCGGCGAACACTGAAGCTTTCTTT. This encodes CASSRQAANTEAFF.

This clonotype was found many times. The chain combines TRBV2 with TRBJ1-2, with D perhaps TRBD1 (5 bases). There are 17 residues in the CDR3. Per germline, CDR1 SNHLY and CDR2 FYNNEI. Trimming left V 0 bases short and J 4 bases short, with 18 bases between. The CDR3 is CASSEALRGGLFYGYTF. The CDR3 DNA is TGTGCCAGCAGTGAAGCGCTTCGGGGGGGTCTTTTCTATGGCTACACCTTC.

V usage is TRBV25-1 and J usage is TRBJ1-2, with no clear D. This CDR3 region has 14 residues. Trimming pared 4 bases from V and 3 bases from J, leaving 12 bases between. CDR1 is MGHDK and CDR2 is SYGVNS in the germline V gene. The CDR3: CASSGWSEHYGYTF. The CDR3 DNA reads as TGTGCCAGCAGTGGGTGGAGCGAACACTATGGCTACACCTTC.